These 25 T cell receptor beta chains were sequenced from one sample in a study of CD8 T cells in Susac syndrome. Random hexamers served to reverse transcribe roughly 0.45 to 1 ug RNA. TCRdb redid the calling of the immunoSEQ multiplex PCR reads with MiXCR, one entry per CDR3 protein. The sample comprises under 200,000 distinct CDR3 sequences, 90% to 95% of which are singletons, and 0.095% to 0.13% rests with the top ten. Material for sequencing was CD4+ T cells from PBMCs. The receptor set was obtained from a human donor with Susac syndrome.

This clonotype was seen once. V is TRBV5-6 and J is TRBJ1-2, with no clear D. V lost 1 base and J 5 bases, leaving 9 bases between the germline ends. The length of the CDR3 is 13 residues. CDR1 and CDR2 from the germline V gene are SGHDT and YYEEEE. CDR3 loop: CASSLKRGYGYTF. CDR3 DNA: TGTGCCAGCAGCTTGAAGCGAGGATATGGCTACACCTTC. The variable domain in full, completed from reference TRBV5-6 and TRBJ1-2, reads DAGVTQSPTHLIKTRGQQVTLRCSPKSGHDTVSWYQQALGQGPQFIFQYYEEEERQRGNFPDRFSGHQFPNYSSELNVNALLLGDSALYLCASSLKRGYGYTFGSGTRLTVV.

The gene calls are TRBV27 and TRBJ1-5; 7 nucleotides agree with TRBD1. The V and J ends lost 3 bases and 4 bases, in that order; junction bases with no gene match: 9. Germline assignment: CDR1 MNHEY and CDR2 SMNVEV (reference sequence). The CDR3 spans 16 residues. The CDR3 here is CASSFLGTEGNQPQHF. The DNA of the CDR3 is TGTGCCAGCAGTTTCCTCGGGACAGAGGGGAATCAGCCCCAGCATTTT.

Here the CDR3 reads CASSREGQGYNEQFF. CDR3 bases: TGCGCCAGCAGCAGAGAGGGACAGGGGTACAATGAGCAGTTCTTC. V gene TRBV5-1 combines with J gene TRBJ2-1, with 10 nucleotides matching TRBD1. Trimming took 4 bases from V and 4 from J; bases not matched to a gene: 5. The CDR3 consists of 15 residues. CDR1 and CDR2 from the germline V gene are SGHRS and YFSETQ.

This clonotype was observed a few times. The chain carries TRBV15 and TRBJ1-1; D remains unclear. Per germline, CDR1 LNHNV and CDR2 YYDKDF (reference sequence). This CDR3 comprises 11 residues. Deletions cut 8 bases from V and 1 base from J, with 5 bases between. CDR3 bases: TGTGCCACCGAGGAGAACACTGAAGCTTTCTTT. It is translated as CATEENTEAFF.

This chain uses TRBV20-1 with TRBJ2-5; 9 bases are shared with TRBD2. The germline V gene has CDR1 DFQATT and CDR2 SNEGSKA (reference sequence). The CDR3 length is 15 residues. Unmatched junction bases numbered 4, after V lost 0 bases and J lost 2 bases. CDR3 residues: CSARDPLAGQETQYF. As DNA, the CDR3 is TGCAGTGCTAGAGATCCTCTAGCGGGGCAAGAGACCCAGTACTTC.

A single count supports this clonotype. The CDR3 DNA is TGCAGCTTCGGCCGGGGCTCGCGAAGCACAGATACGCAGTATTTT. Protein: CSFGRGSRSTDTQYF. The chain recombines TRBV20-1 with TRBJ2-3; D may match TRBD1 or TRBD2 (5 bases each). The germline gives CDR1 DFQATT, CDR2 SNEGSKA (reference sequence). The CDR3 loop spans 15 amino acids.

This chain connects TRBV15 to TRBJ2-7; a weak D match, TRBD2 (6 bases). CDR1 and CDR2 from the germline V gene are LNHNV and YYDKDF (reference sequence). V gave up 5 bases and J gave up 6 bases, with 17 bases separating them. The CDR3 spans 14 residues. CDR3 in DNA: TGTGCCACCAGCTTACGCACGACCGGGAGCGAGCAGTACTTC. It yields the protein CATSLRTTGSEQYF.

This rearrangement joins TRBV12-3 or TRBV12-4 to TRBJ2-5; TRBD2 matches 12 bases. There are 17 residues in the CDR3. Unmatched junction bases numbered 12, after V lost 5 bases and J lost 5 bases. The CDR3 DNA follows: TGTGCCAGCAGTCGGTGGACTAGCGGGGATGGCTTCGAGACCCAGTACTTC. Its protein product is CASSRWTSGDGFETQYF.

V usage is TRBV5-4 and J usage is TRBJ1-6, with D uncertain. Per germline, CDR1 SGHNT and CDR2 YYREEE (reference sequence). The CDR3 consists of 14 residues. Deletions cut 5 bases from V and 0 bases from J, with 6 bases between. The CDR3 spells CASSESSYNSPLHF. The CDR3 DNA follows: TGTGCCAGCAGTGAGAGCTCCTATAATTCACCCCTCCACTTT.

The chain combines TRBV5-6 with TRBJ2-7; D unclear. Germline CDR1 is SGHDT and CDR2 is YYEEEE. The length of the CDR3 is 14 residues. Trimming removed 2 bases from V and 4 bases from J, with 13 bases in between. CDR3 nucleotide sequence: TGTGCCAGCAGCTTTCAAGAAGGCTCGTACGAGCAGTACTTC. Translation: CASSFQEGSYEQYF.

The J gene is TRBJ2-1, the V gene TRBV14, with 8 nucleotides matching TRBD2. V lost 4 bases to trimming and J lost 5 bases; unmatched junction nucleotides: 4. Per the germline V gene, CDR1 is SGHDN and CDR2 is FVKESK. The CDR3 has 14 amino acids. The CDR3: CASSPGGYNNEQFF. The CDR3, as DNA: TGTGCCAGCAGCCCGGGGGGGTATAACAATGAGCAGTTCTTC.

The chain is built from TRBV29-1 and TRBJ2-5, with D tentatively TRBD2 (7 bases). Germline CDR1 reads SQVTM; CDR2 reads ANQGSEA. CDR3 length equals 13 residues. V was cut by 3 bases and J by 9 bases, with 17 bases left in between. The CDR3 region is CSVDTRGARSQYF. CDR3 coding DNA: TGCAGCGTTGATACCCGGGGGGCCCGGTCCCAGTACTTC.

The chain links TRBV3-1 to TRBJ1-5; unclear D gene. The V gene lost 0 bases and the J gene lost 4 bases, with 10 bases spanning the gap. The CDR3 extends over 15 amino acids. Germline assignment: CDR1 LGHDT and CDR2 YNNKEL (reference sequence). CDR3 bases: TGTGCCAGCAGCCAAGATAGCGCAAAAAATCAGCCCCAGCATTTT. Translated, it gives CASSQDSAKNQPQHF.

This clonotype was recorded a few times. The V gene is TRBV28, the J gene TRBJ1-5; tentative D call: TRBD1 (5 bases). Germline values: CDR1 MDHEN, CDR2 SYDVKM. V gave up 2 bases and J gave up 6 bases, with 8 bases separating them. The CDR3 runs to 13 residues. The CDR3 region is CASSLAGSQPQHF. The CDR3 DNA reads TGTGCCAGCAGTTTAGCAGGGTCTCAGCCCCAGCATTTT.

V gene TRBV29-1 combines with J gene TRBJ2-7; 8 positions agree with TRBD1. The CDR3 is 14 residues long. V trimming: 6 bases; J trimming: 3 bases; junction bases outside the gene matches: 10. Looked up from germline, CDR1 is SQVTM and CDR2 is ANQGSEA. The CDR3 loop is CSVALDRDFYEQYF. CDR3 nucleotide sequence: TGCAGCGTCGCACTGGACAGGGACTTCTACGAGCAGTACTTC.

The V and J genes are TRBV5-4 and TRBJ2-5, with 7 bases lining up with TRBD2. Germline CDR1 SGHNT, CDR2 YYREEE (reference sequence). CDR3 length equals 14 residues. Unmatched junction bases numbered 9, after V lost 6 bases and J lost 4 bases. DNA for the CDR3: TGTGCCAGCACGGACCTAGCGGCCACAGAGACCCAGTACTTC. Its protein product is CASTDLAATETQYF. Full variable domain (outside the CDR3, taken from reference TRBV5-4 and TRBJ2-5): ETGVTQSPTHLIKTRGQQVTLRCSSQSGHNTVSWYQQALGQGPQFIFQYYREEENGRGNFPPRFSGLQFPNYSSELNVNALELDDSALYLCASTDLAATETQYFGPGTRLLVL.

V usage is TRBV5-1 and J usage is TRBJ2-2, with 7 bases aligning to TRBD1. Looked up from germline, CDR1 is SGHRS and CDR2 is YFSETQ. CDR3 length equals 13 residues. With V trimmed by 3 bases and J by 7 bases, 3 bases remained unmatched. CDR3 in amino acids: CASSWTGRGELFF. In nucleotides, the CDR3 is TGCGCCAGCAGCTGGACAGGACGCGGGGAGCTGTTTTTT.

The chain links TRBV12-3 or TRBV12-4 to TRBJ2-5; 13 bases line up with TRBD2. V dropped 5 bases and J dropped 1; count of bases not matched to a gene: 7. The CDR3 runs to 17 residues. The CDR3 reads CASSPPRLAGGQETQYF. Here the CDR3 DNA reads TGTGCCAGCAGTCCACCTAGACTAGCGGGGGGCCAAGAGACCCAGTACTTC.

This clonotype is a singleton in its sample. The chain couples TRBV10-3 to TRBJ2-3, with D hard to call. Per the germline V gene, CDR1 is ENHRY and CDR2 is SYGVKD. The CDR3 contains 12 residues. Trimming pared 2 bases from V and 5 bases from J, leaving 5 bases between. The CDR3 DNA reads as TGTGCCATCAGTGAGGCCCTAGATACGCAGTATTTT. This encodes CAISEALDTQYF.

This clonotype was recorded only once. The chain has TRBV18 and TRBJ2-1, with a weak D call TRBD1 (6 bases). V shed 6 bases and J shed 10 bases, with 10 bases lying between them. This CDR3 is 11 amino acids long. The germline V gene encodes CDR1 KGHSH and CDR2 LQKENI. Here the CDR3 DNA reads TGTGCCAGCTCCACGGACAGAGAGCAGTTCTTC. This translates into CASSTDREQFF.

The chain combines TRBV20-1 with TRBJ1-5; 8 bases align to TRBD1. Germline V gene sequence: CDR1 DFQATT, CDR2 SNEGSKA (reference sequence). The V and J ends lost 0 bases and 4 bases, in that order; junction bases with no gene match: 8. There are 16 residues in the CDR3. The CDR3 DNA reads as TGCAGTGCTAGAGACGGGAGGACAGGGAGGAATCAGCCCCAGCATTTT. Translating it yields CSARDGRTGRNQPQHF.

The rearrangement joins TRBV7-9 to TRBJ1-1, with D perhaps matching TRBD1 (6 bases). Trimming removed 4 bases from V and 6 bases from J, with 15 bases in between. The germline gives CDR1 SEHNR, CDR2 FQNEAQ (reference sequence). The CDR3 contains 14 residues. The CDR3 reads CASSSQGDLAEAFF. In DNA form, the CDR3 reads TGTGCCAGCAGCTCACAGGGAGATTTGGCTGAAGCTTTCTTT.

V is TRBV7-2 and J is TRBJ2-7; 7 nucleotides line up with TRBD2. The CDR3 loop spans 14 amino acids. Germline assignment: CDR1 SGHTA and CDR2 FQGNSA. V was clipped by 5 bases and J by 6 bases; unmatched bases: 10. The CDR3 sequence: CASSPRPSGGEQYF. The DNA of the CDR3 is TGTGCCAGCAGCCCAAGGCCCTCGGGGGGCGAGCAGTACTTC.

CDR3 loop: CASSQESLGEPLHF. The CDR3, as DNA: TGTGCCAGCAGCCAAGAAAGTTTAGGTGAACCCCTCCACTTT. The V call is TRBV3-1, the J call TRBJ1-6; no clear D. The germline V gene encodes CDR1 LGHDT and CDR2 YNNKEL (reference sequence). V dropped 0 bases and J dropped 12 bases, with 12 bases sitting between them. The CDR3 has 14 amino acids.

V and J are TRBV11-2 and TRBJ2-5, with D tentatively TRBD1 or TRBD2 (5 bases each). Trimming took off 3 bases at V and 1 base at J, with 6 bases between the two ends. The length of the CDR3 is 13 residues. Germline assignment: CDR1 SGHAT and CDR2 FQNNGV. CDR3 DNA sequence: TGTGCCAGCAGCTTCGGGGCCCAAGAGACCCAGTACTTC. Protein: CASSFGAQETQYF.